The table lists the clone carrying this T cell receptor beta chain with many counts. The antigen is undetermined. Individually, cDNA molecules had unique molecular identifiers attached to them. In TCRdb, the 5' RACE reads were re-called with MiXCR into one record per CDR3 protein. Of about 80,000 distinct CDR3 sequences in the sample, 10% to 12% were seen once. This sample is part of a study of early T cells in non-severe SARS-CoV-2 infection. Broader study findings: Matching with VDJdb favored anti-spike CD8 responses (missing private and CD4 specificities).

CDR1 and CDR2 from the germline V gene are SGHAT and FQNNGV. The CDR3 has 14 amino acids. The V end lost 3 bases, the J end lost 1 base, and 9 bases lay between the germline ends. What was sequenced was whole blood. The chain is built from TRBV11-2 and TRBJ1-1, with D unresolved. The receptor's source is an adult who was a healthcare worker with PCR-confirmed SARS-CoV-2 infection or an uninfected control (not recorded which). The CDR3 is CASSLETQNTEAFF. For the CDR3, the DNA is TGTGCCAGCAGCTTGGAGACTCAGAACACTGAAGCTTTCTTT.